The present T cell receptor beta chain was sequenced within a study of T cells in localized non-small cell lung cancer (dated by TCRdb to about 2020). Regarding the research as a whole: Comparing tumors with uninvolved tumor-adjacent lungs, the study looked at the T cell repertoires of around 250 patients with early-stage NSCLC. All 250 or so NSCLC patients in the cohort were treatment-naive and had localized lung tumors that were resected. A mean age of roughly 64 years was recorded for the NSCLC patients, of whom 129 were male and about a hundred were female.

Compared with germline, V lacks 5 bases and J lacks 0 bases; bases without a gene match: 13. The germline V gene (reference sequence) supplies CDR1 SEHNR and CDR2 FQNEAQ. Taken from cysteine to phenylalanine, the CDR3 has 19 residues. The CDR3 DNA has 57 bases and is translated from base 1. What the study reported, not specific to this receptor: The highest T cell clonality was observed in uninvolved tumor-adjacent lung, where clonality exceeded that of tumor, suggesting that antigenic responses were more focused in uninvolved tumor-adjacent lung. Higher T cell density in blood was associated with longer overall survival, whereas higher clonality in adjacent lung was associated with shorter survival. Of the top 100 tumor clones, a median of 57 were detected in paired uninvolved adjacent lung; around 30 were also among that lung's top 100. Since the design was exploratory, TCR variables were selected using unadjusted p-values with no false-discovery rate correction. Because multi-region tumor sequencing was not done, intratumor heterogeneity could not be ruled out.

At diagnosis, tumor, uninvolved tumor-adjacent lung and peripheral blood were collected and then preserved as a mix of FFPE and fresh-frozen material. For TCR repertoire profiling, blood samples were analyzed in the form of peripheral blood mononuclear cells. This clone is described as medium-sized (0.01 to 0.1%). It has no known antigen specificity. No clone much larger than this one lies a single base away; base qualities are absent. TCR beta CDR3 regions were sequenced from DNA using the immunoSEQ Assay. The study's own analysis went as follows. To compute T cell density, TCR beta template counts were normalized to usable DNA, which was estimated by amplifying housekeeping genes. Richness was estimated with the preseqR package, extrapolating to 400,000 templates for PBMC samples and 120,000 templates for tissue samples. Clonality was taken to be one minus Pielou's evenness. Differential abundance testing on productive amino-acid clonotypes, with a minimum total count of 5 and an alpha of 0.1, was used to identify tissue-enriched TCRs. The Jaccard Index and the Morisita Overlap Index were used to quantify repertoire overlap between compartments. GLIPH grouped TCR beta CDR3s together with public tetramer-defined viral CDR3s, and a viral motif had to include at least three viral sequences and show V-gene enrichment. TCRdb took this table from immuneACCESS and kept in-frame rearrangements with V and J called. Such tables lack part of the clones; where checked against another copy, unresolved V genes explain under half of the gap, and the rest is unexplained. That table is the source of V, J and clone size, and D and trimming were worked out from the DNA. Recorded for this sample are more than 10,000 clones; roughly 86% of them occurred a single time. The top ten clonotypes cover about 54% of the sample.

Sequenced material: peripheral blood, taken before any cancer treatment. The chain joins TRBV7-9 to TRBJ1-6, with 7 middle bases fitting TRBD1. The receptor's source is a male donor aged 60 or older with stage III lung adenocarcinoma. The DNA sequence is TGTGCCAGCAGCGCCCGGACAGGCGAAACCAACTCCTATAATTCACCCCTCCACTTT. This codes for CASSARTGETNSYNSPLHF. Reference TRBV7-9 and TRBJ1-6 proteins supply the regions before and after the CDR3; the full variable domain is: DTGVSQNPRHKITKRGQNVTFRCDPISEHNRLYWYRQTLGQGPEFLTYFQNEAQLEKSRLLSDRFSAERPKGSFSTLEIQRTEQGDSAMYLCASSARTGETNSYNSPLHFGNGTRLTVT.